This T cell receptor beta chain was identified during a study of blood T cell repertoires in COVID-19. Study background: The United States, Italy and Spain provided the acute and convalescent COVID-19 samples. Nucleic acid was either cDNA or gDNA, and it came from T cells, B-cell-depleted T cells, or PBMCs.

V lost 4 bases to trimming and J lost 2 bases, with 16 bases between them. Germline V gene lookup returns CDR1 WNHNN and CDR2 SYGVQD (reference sequence). There are 16 residues in the CDR3. Original handling: Using reference gene primer amplification, nucleated cell counts were estimated. Here immunoSEQ multiplex PCR was the method, and the copy in TCRdb shows in-frame clones only, minus some. Clone size and the V and J calls come from that table; the DNA yielded D and trimming. This repertoire shows approximately 230,000 clones, more than 80% found once; its top ten account for over 2%. Sequences were obtained from peripheral blood. The chain combines TRBV10-1 with TRBJ2-3; tentative D call: TRBD2 (5 bases). This receptor was taken from a young man who had recovered from COVID-19. The CDR3 DNA reads TGCGCCAGCAGTGCGCCAGAAAGGGAGACCACAGATACGCAGTATTTT. Translating it yields CASSAPERETTDTQYF.